A selection of T cell receptor beta chains follows, all from one sample in a study of blood T cell repertoires in COVID-19. Data came from immunoSEQ multiplex PCR; TCRdb stores just in-frame clones and leaves some out. The sample has a few hundred thousand clones, 87% seen once. The sample comprised PBMCs or T cells enriched from blood (not recorded which). Receptors originate from a woman in her 30s who had recovered from COVID-19. The CDR3 runs from the conserved cysteine through the conserved F or W. The D gene is left open where the match is weak. Clone size is shown for a subset of rows, as once, few, many or a class of expanded clone.

. | TRBJ1-5 | . | TRBV18 | CASATGIDQPQHF | TGTGCCAGCGCCACAGGGATTGATCAGCCCCAGCATTTT
. | TRBJ1-6 | . | TRBV12-3/TRBV12-4 | CASSQQPNSPLHF | TGTGCCAGCAGTCAACAGCCTAATTCACCCCTCCACTTT
. | TRBJ1-1 | once | TRBV18 | CASSERLGTEAFF | TGTGCCAGCTCCGAGAGGTTGGGCACTGAAGCTTTCTTT
TRBD2 | TRBJ2-1 | . | TRBV9 | CASRGVAGGHEQFF | TGTGCCAGCAGAGGGGTAGCGGGGGGGCACGAGCAGTTCTTC
TRBD1 | TRBJ2-3 | . | TRBV5-1 | CASSLLRQGVGDTQYF | TGCGCCAGCAGCTTGCTGAGACAGGGGGTCGGAGATACGCAGTATTTT
. | TRBJ1-1 | . | TRBV12-3/TRBV12-4 | CASSYRVNTEAFF | TGTGCCAGCAGCTACAGGGTGAACACTGAAGCTTTCTTT
TRBD1 | TRBJ1-4 | . | TRBV6-2/TRBV6-3 | CASSYRTGGIGTNEKLFF | TGTGCCAGCAGTTACCGAACAGGGGGCATCGGAACTAATGAAAAACTGTTTTTT
TRBD2 | TRBJ2-3 | . | TRBV19 | CASRVSGGPDTQYF | TGTGCCAGTCGGGTAAGCGGGGGCCCAGATACGCAGTATTTT
. | TRBJ2-5 | . | TRBV27 | CASSPGREWETQYF | TGTGCCAGCAGTCCGGGAAGGGAGTGGGAGACCCAGTACTTC
TRBD1 | TRBJ1-2 | . | TRBV19 | CASSIDLTGAYYGYTF | TGTGCCAGTAGTATAGATCTGACAGGGGCCTACTATGGCTACACCTTC
. | TRBJ1-1 | few | TRBV18 | CASLYETEAFF | TGTGCCAGCCTATACGAGACTGAAGCTTTCTTT
. | TRBJ1-2 | once | TRBV5-1 | CASSSTGTPQRGYTF | TGCGCCAGCAGCTCCACCGGGACACCACAGCGAGGCTACACCTTC